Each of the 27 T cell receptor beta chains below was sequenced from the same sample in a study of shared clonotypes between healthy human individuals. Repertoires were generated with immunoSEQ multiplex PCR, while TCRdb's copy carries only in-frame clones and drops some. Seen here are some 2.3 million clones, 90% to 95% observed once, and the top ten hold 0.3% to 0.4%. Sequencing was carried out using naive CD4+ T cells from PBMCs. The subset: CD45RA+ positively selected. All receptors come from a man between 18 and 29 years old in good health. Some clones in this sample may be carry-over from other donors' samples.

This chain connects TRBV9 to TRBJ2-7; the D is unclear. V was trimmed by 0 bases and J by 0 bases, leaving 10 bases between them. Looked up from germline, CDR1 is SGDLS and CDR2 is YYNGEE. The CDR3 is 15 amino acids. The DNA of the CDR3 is TGTGCCAGCAGCGTAGGGTCAGCGCTCTCCTACGAGCAGTACTTC. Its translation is CASSVGSALSYEQYF.

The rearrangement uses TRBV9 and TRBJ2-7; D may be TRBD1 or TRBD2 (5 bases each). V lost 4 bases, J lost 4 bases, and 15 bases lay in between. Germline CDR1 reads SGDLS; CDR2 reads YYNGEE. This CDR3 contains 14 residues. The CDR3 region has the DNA TGTGCCAGCAGCCCGCGAGGGGCCGTTTACGAGCAGTACTTC. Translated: CASSPRGAVYEQYF. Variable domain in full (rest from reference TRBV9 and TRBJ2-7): DSGVTQTPKHLITATGQRVTLRCSPRSGDLSVYWYQQSLDQGLQFLIQYYNGEERAKGNILERFSAQQFPDLHSELNLSSLELGDSALYFCASSPRGAVYEQYFGPGTRLTVT.

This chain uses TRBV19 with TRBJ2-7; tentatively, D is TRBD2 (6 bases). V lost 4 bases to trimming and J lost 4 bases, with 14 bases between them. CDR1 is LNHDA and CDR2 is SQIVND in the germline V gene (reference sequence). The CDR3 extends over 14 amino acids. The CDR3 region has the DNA TGTGCCAGTAGTAGAATGAGCCGGGAGTACGAGCAGTACTTC. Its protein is CASSRMSREYEQYF.

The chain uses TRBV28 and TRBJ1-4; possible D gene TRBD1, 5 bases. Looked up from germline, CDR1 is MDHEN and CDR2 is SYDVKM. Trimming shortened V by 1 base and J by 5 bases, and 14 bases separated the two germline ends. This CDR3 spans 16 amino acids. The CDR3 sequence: CASSLFYWGENEKLFF. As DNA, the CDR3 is TGTGCCAGCAGTTTATTTTATTGGGGGGAAAATGAAAAACTGTTTTTT.

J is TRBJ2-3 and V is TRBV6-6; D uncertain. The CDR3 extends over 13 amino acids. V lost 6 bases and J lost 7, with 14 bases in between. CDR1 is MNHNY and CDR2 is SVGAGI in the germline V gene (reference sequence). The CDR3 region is CASSYDPYYTQYF. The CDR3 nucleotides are TGTGCCAGCAGCTACGATCCGTATTATACGCAGTATTTT.

The CDR3 reads CASGREASNTGELFF. DNA of the CDR3: TGTGCCAGCGGGCGGGAGGCCTCGAACACCGGGGAGCTGTTTTTT. This sequence joins TRBV2 and TRBJ2-2; 8 bases map to TRBD2. Germline lookup yields CDR1 SNHLY and CDR2 FYNNEI. The CDR3 runs 15 residues. Trimming at V came to 8 bases and at J to 0 bases, leaving 5 bases not matched to a gene.

CDR3 region: CATSRGGASQETQYF. The CDR3 DNA is TGTGCCACCAGCAGAGGAGGAGCTTCGCAAGAGACCCAGTACTTC. This sequence joins TRBV15 and TRBJ2-5; D gene uncertain. Trimming shortened V by 1 base and J by 2 bases, and 11 bases separated the two germline ends. The CDR3 runs to 15 residues. Looked up from germline, CDR1 is LNHNV and CDR2 is YYDKDF (reference sequence).

CDR3: CASRTTRETLNTEAFF. DNA of the CDR3: TGTGCCAGCAGGACAACGAGGGAGACATTGAACACTGAAGCTTTCTTT. This chain joins TRBV28 and TRBJ1-1; D is undetermined. The CDR3 contains 16 residues. V was clipped by 6 bases and J by 0 bases, with 17 bases between them. Germline CDR1 MDHEN, CDR2 SYDVKM.

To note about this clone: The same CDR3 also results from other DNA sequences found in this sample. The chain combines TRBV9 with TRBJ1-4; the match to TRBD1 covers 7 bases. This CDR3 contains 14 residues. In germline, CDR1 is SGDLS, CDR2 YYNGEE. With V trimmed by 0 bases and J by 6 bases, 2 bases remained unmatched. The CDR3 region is CASSVGQGDEKLFF. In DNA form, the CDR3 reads TGTGCCAGCAGCGTAGGGCAGGGGGATGAAAAACTGTTTTTT.

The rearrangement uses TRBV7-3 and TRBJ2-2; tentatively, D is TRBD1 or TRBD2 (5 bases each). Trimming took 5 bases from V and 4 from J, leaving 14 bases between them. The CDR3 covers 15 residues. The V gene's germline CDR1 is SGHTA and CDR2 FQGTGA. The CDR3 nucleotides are TGTGCCAGCAGCCTCGGGACCCCGGGCACCGGGGAGCTGTTTTTT. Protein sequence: CASSLGTPGTGELFF. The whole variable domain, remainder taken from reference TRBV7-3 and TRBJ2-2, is GAGVSQTPSNKVTEKGKYVELRCDPISGHTALYWYRQSLGQGPEFLIYFQGTGAADDSGLPNDRFFAVRPEGSVSTLKIQRTERGDSAVYLCASSLGTPGTGELFFGEGSRLTVL.

This chain's CDR3 is CASRAGPSTDTQYF. The CDR3 nucleotides read TGTGCCAGCAGAGCGGGACCGAGCACAGATACGCAGTATTTT. The chain has TRBV6-5 and TRBJ2-3; 7 bases fit TRBD2. The CDR3 consists of 14 residues. Trimming cost V 6 bases and J 0 bases; bases outside gene matches: 3. In germline, CDR1 is MNHEY, CDR2 SVGAGI.

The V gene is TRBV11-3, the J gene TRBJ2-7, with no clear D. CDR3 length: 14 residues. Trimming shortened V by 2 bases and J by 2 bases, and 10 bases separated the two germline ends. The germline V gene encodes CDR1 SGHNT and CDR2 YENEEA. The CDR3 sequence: CASSLSGGTYEQYF. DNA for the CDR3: TGTGCCAGCAGCTTATCGGGCGGAACCTACGAGCAGTACTTC.

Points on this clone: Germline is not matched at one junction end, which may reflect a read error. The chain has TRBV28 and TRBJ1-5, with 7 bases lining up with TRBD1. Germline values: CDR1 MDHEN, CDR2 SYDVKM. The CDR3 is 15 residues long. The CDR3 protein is CASTIPGQFLGPQHF. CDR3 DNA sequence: TGTGCTAGCACCATACCGGGACAGTTCTTAGGGCCCCAGCATTTT.

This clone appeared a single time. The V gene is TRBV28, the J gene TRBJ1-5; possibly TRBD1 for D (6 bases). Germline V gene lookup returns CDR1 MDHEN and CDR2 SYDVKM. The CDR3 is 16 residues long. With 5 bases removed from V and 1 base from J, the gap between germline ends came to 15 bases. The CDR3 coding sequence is TGTGCCAGCAGTCTAAAGGGGGGCTGGAGCAATCAGCCCCAGCATTTT. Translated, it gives CASSLKGGWSNQPQHF.

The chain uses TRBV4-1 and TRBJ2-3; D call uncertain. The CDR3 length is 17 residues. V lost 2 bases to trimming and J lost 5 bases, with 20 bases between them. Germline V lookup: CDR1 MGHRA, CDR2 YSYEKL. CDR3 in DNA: TGCGCCAGCAGCCAACAGGCTGGCACGCGCGAGAGAGATACGCAGTATTTT. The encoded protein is CASSQQAGTRERDTQYF.

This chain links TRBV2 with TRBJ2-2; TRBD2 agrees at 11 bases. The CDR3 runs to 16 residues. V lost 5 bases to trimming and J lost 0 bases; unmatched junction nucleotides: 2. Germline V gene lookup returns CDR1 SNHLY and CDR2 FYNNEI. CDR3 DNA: TGTGCCAGCAGTCGGACTAGCGGGCCGAACACCGGGGAGCTGTTTTTT. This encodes CASSRTSGPNTGELFF.

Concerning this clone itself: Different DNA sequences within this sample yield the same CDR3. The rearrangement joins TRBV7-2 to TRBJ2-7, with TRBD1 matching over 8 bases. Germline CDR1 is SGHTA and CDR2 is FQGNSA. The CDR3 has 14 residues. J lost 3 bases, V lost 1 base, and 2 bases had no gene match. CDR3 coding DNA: TGTGCCAGCAGCTTAGGTGGACAGGGCTACGAGCAGTACTTC. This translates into CASSLGGQGYEQYF.

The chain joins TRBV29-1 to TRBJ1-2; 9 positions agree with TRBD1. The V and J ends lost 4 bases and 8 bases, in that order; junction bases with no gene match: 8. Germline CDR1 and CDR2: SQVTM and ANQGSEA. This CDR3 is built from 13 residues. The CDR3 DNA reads TGCAGCGTTGTGTTGGGGGACAGGGACGGCTACACCTTC. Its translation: CSVVLGDRDGYTF.

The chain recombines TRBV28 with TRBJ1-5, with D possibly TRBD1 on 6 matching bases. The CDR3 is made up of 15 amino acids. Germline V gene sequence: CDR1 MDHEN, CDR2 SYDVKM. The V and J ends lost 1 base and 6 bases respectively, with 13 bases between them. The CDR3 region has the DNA TGTGCCAGCAGTTTATCCGGGGGCGGGGCTCAGCCCCAGCATTTT. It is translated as CASSLSGGGAQPQHF.

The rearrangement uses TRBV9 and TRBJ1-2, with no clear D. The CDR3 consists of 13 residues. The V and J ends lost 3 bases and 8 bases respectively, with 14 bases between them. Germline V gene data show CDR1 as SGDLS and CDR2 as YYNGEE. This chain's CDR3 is CASSAGRARGYTF. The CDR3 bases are TGTGCCAGCAGCGCTGGGCGGGCCCGGGGCTACACCTTC.

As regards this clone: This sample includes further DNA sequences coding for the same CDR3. CDR3: CASSLTGVGTEAFF. CDR3 in DNA: TGTGCCAGCAGCTTGACAGGGGTCGGTACTGAAGCTTTCTTT. The chain joins TRBV7-9 to TRBJ1-1; TRBD1 matches 8 bases. In germline, CDR1 is SEHNR, CDR2 FQNEAQ (reference sequence). The CDR3 sequence is 14 residues long. V was clipped by 3 bases and J by 5 bases; unmatched bases: 5.

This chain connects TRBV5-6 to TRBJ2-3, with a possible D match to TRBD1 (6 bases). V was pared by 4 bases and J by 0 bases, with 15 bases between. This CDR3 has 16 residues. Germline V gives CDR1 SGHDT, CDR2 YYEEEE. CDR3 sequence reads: CASSSLGAASTDTQYF. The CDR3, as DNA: TGTGCCAGCAGCAGTTTGGGGGCGGCTAGCACAGATACGCAGTATTTT. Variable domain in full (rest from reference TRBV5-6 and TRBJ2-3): DAGVTQSPTHLIKTRGQQVTLRCSPKSGHDTVSWYQQALGQGPQFIFQYYEEEERQRGNFPDRFSGHQFPNYSSELNVNALLLGDSALYLCASSSLGAASTDTQYFGPGTRLTVL.

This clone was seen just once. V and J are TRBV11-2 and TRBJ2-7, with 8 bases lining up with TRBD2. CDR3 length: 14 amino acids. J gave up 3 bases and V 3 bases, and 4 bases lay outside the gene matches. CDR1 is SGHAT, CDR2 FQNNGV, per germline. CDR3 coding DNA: TGTGCCAGCAGCTTTTCCACTAGCGGCTACGAGCAGTACTTC. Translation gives CASSFSTSGYEQYF.

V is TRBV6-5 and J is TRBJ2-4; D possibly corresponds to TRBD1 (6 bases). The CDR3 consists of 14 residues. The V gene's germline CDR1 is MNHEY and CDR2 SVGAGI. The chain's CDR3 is CVVRPGDRLNIQYF. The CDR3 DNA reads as TGTGTTGTAAGGCCAGGGGATAGGCTAAACATTCAGTACTTC.

CDR3 nucleotide sequence: TGTGCCAGCAGTTACACAGGGGACGGAGGGACCCAGTACTTC. It yields the protein CASSYTGDGGTQYF. The chain combines TRBV5-4 with TRBJ2-5, with TRBD1 identical over 7 bases. CDR1 and CDR2 from the germline V gene are SGHNT and YYREEE (reference sequence). The CDR3 spans 14 residues. The V and J ends lost 5 bases and 7 bases, in that order; junction bases with no gene match: 11. The full variable domain, with the rest looked up from reference TRBV5-4 and TRBJ2-5, is ETGVTQSPTHLIKTRGQQVTLRCSSQSGHNTVSWYQQALGQGPQFIFQYYREEENGRGNFPPRFSGLQFPNYSSELNVNALELDDSALYLCASSYTGDGGTQYFGPGTRLLVL.

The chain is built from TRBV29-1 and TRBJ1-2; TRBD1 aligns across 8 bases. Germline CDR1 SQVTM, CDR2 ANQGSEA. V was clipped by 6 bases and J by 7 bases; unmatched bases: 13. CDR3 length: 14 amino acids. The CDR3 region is CSVALDRGLSGYTF. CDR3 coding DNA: TGCAGCGTGGCCCTTGACAGGGGATTGAGTGGCTACACCTTC.

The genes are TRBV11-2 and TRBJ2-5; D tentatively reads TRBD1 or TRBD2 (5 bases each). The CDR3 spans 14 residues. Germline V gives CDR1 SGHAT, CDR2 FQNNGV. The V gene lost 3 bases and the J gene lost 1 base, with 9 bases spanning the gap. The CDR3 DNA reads TGTGCCAGCAGCTTCGGGGCAGGCCAAGAGACCCAGTACTTC. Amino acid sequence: CASSFGAGQETQYF.